The T cell receptor (beta chain) described here comes from a study of T cell responses to AZD1222 COVID-19 vaccine. Study-wide points: Clonal diversity was possibly underestimated, and white British individuals and females predominated among donors.

From germline, CDR1 is SGHRS and CDR2 YFSETQ. Germline trimming cut 2 bases from V and 6 bases from J; bases unmatched to any gene: 9. This CDR3 has 18 residues. Comment on this clone: Its antigen is still unknown.

Method: immunoSEQ multiplex PCR; TCRdb's copy keeps in-frame clones and lacks some. Of over 75,000 clones in the sample, more than 80% were seen once. The starting material was peripheral blood, obtained 28 days after the second AZD1222 dose. J is TRBJ2-3 and V is TRBV5-1, with TRBD2 matching 16 bases. The sequence was obtained from an adult who received the AZD1222 COVID-19 vaccine. The chain's CDR3 is CASSFTGTSGRAMDTQYF. The CDR3 nucleotides read TGCGCCAGCAGCTTTACTGGGACTAGCGGGAGGGCCATGGATACGCAGTATTTT.